The 3 T cell receptor beta chains presented below share a single source sample, sequenced in a study of OX40 agonist ivuxolimab in advanced cancers. Libraries were made using the immunoSEQ multiplex PCR assay. As stored in TCRdb, this immuneACCESS dataset retains in-frame rearrangements with V and J assigned. A fraction of the clones does not appear; measured against another copy, unresolved V genes explain less than half of the discrepancy, and the remainder lacks a known reason. Present in this sample are approximately 99,000 clones, 85% to 90% of which were seen just once. The ten largest clones capture 5.5% of the sample. The sample here was CD4+ or CD8+ T cells sorted from blood, taken in a trial of the OX40 agonist ivuxolimab. The receptors were sampled from an adult with an advanced solid tumor such as melanoma, head and neck, liver or kidney cancer.

This chain joins TRBV4-3 and TRBJ2-1, with D perhaps TRBD1 or TRBD2 (5 bases each). Germline V gene data show CDR1 as LGHNA and CDR2 as YSLEER. The CDR3 totals 14 residues. V was pared by 3 bases and J by 5 bases, with 11 bases between. CDR3 region: CASSQGPWDNEQFF. DNA of the CDR3: TGCGCCAGCAGCCAGGGACCTTGGGACAATGAGCAGTTCTTC.

The V call is TRBV4-3, the J call TRBJ2-2; 7 bases agree with TRBD2. The length of the CDR3 is 15 residues. J lost 7 bases, V lost 0 bases, and 5 bases had no gene match. Germline V gene sequence: CDR1 LGHNA, CDR2 YSLEER. The CDR3: CASSQEAGAIGELFF. CDR3 sequence (DNA): TGCGCCAGCAGCCAAGAGGCGGGAGCTATCGGGGAGCTGTTTTTT.

The DNA of the CDR3 is TGCGCCAGCAGTTCGGACTTATACAATGAGCAGTTCTTC. Encoded protein: CASSSDLYNEQFF. V is TRBV5-1 and J is TRBJ2-1, with D perhaps matching TRBD2 (5 bases). CDR1 is SGHRS and CDR2 is YFSETQ in the germline V gene. The CDR3 sequence is 13 residues long. The V gene lost 5 bases and the J gene lost 4 bases, with 10 bases spanning the gap.